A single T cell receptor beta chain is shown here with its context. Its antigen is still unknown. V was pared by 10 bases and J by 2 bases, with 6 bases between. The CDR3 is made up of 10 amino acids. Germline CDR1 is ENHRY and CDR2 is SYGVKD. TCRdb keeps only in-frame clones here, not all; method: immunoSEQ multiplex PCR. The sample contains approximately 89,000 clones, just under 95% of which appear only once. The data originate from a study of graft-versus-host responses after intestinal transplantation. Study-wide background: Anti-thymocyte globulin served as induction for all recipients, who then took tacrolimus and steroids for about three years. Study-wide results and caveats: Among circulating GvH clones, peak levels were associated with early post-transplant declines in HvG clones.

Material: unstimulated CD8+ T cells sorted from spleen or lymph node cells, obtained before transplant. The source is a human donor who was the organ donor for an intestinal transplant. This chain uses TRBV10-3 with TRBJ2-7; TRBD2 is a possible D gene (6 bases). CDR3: CASGTYEQYF. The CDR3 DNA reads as TGTGCCAGCGGGACCTACGAGCAGTACTTC.